The T cell receptor (beta chain) under discussion was sequenced for a study of T cell changes during pregnancy in multiple sclerosis. Only in-frame clones appear in the TCRdb table, and some are missing; sequencing was by immunoSEQ multiplex PCR. In the table there are 69,000 or so clones, 91% of which are singletons. The CDR3 is 16 residues long. CDR1 SGHNT and CDR2 YYREEE come from the germline V gene (reference sequence). Trimming pared 0 bases from V and 4 bases from J, leaving 16 bases between. This sequence originates from a female donor in good health, enrolled as a control in a pregnancy study. The rearrangement joins TRBV5-4 to TRBJ1-1; D gene unclear. The sequencing here drew on CD4+ T cells from peripheral blood mononuclear cells, taken in the third trimester of pregnancy. CDR3 region: CASSLASGGIGTEAFF. Written as DNA, the CDR3 is TGTGCCAGCAGCTTGGCCTCGGGAGGGATTGGCACTGAAGCTTTCTTT.